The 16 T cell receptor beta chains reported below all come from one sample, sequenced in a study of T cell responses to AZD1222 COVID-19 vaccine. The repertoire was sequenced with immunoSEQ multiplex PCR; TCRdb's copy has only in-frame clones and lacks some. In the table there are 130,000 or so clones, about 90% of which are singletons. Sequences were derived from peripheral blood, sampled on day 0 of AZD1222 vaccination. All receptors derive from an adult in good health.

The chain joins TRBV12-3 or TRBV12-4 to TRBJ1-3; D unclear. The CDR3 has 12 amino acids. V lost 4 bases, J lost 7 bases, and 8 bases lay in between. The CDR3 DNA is TGTGCCAGCAGTTCCGTGGGGAACACCATATATTTT. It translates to CASSSVGNTIYF.

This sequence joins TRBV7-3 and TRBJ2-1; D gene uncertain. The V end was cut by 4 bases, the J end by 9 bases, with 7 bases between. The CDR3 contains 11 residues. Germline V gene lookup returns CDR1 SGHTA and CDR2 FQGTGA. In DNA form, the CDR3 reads TGTGCCAGCAGCTCTGGGTTTGAGCAGTTCTTC. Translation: CASSSGFEQFF.

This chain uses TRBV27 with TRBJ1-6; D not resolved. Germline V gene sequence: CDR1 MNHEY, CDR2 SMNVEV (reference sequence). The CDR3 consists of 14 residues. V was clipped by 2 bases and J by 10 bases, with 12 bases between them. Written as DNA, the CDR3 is TGTGCCAGCAGTTTAGACGGCCTGAGGTCACCCCTCCACTTT. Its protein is CASSLDGLRSPLHF.

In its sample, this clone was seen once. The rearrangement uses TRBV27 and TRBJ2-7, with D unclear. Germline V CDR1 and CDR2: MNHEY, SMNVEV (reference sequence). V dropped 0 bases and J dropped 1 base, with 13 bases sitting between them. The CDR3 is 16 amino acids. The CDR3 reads CASSLSSQMRSYEQYF. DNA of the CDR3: TGTGCCAGCAGTTTATCGTCACAGATGAGATCCTACGAGCAGTACTTC.

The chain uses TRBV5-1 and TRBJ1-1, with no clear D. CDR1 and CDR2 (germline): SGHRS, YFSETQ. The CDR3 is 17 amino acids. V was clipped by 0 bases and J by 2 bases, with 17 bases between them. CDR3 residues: CASSLAVLRVVNTEAFF. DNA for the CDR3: TGCGCCAGCAGCTTGGCCGTTTTAAGAGTTGTAAACACTGAAGCTTTCTTT.

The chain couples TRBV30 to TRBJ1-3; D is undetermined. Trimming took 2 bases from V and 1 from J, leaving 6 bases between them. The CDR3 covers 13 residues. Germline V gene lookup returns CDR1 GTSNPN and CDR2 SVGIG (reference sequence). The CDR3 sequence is CAWSTGSGNTIYF. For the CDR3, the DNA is TGTGCCTGGAGTACGGGATCTGGAAACACCATATATTTT.

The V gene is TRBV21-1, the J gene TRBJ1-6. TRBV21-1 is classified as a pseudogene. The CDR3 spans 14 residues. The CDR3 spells CASSREKENSPLHF. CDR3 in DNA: TGTGCCAGCAGCAGGGAGAAAGAGAATTCACCCCTCCACTTT.

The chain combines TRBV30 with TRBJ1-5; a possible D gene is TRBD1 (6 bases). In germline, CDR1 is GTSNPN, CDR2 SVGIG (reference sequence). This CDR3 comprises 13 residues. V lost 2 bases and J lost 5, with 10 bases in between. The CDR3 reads CAWSSGEDQPQHF. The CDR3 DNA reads TGTGCCTGGAGTTCAGGGGAGGATCAGCCCCAGCATTTT. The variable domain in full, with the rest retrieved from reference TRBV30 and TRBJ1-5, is SQTIHQWPATLVQPVGSPLSLECTVEGTSNPNLYWYRQAAGRGLQLLFYSVGIGQISSEVPQNLSASRPQDRQFILSSKKLLLSDSGFYLCAWSSGEDQPQHFGDGTRLSIL.

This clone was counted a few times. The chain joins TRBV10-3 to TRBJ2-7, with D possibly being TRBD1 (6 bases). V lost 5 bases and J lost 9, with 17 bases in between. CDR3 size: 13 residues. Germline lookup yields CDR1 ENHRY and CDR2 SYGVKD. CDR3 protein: CAISTGQPSLQYF. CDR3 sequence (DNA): TGTGCCATCAGTACCGGACAGCCCTCATTGCAGTACTTC.

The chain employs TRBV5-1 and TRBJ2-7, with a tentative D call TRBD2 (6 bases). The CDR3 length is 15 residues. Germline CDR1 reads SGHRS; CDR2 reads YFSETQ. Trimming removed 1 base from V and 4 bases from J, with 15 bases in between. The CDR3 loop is CASSLYPGELYEQYF. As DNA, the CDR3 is TGCGCCAGCAGCTTGTACCCGGGAGAGTTATACGAGCAGTACTTC. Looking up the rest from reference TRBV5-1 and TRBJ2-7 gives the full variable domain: KAGVTQTPRYLIKTRGQQVTLSCSPISGHRSVSWYQQTPGQGLQFLFEYFSETQRNKGNFPGRFSGRQFSNSRSEMNVSTLELGDSALYLCASSLYPGELYEQYFGPGTRLTVT.

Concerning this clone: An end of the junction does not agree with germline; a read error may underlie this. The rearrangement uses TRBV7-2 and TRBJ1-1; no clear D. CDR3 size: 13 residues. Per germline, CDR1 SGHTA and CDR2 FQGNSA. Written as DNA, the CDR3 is TGTGCCAGCAGCTTAGATGTGCACAGTCGAAAAATTTTT. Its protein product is CASSLDVHSRKIF.

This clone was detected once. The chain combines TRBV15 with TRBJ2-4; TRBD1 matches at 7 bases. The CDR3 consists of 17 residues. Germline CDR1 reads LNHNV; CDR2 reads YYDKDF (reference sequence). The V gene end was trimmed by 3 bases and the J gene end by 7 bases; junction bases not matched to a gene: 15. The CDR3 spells CATSRGTSGTVRNIQYF. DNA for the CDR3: TGTGCCACCAGCAGGGGGACCTCCGGGACAGTGAGGAACATTCAGTACTTC. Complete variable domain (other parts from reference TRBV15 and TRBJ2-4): DAMVIQNPRYQVTQFGKPVTLSCSQTLNHNVMYWYQQKSSQAPKLLFHYYDKDFNNEADTPDNFQSRRPNTSFCFLDIRSPGLGDTAMYLCATSRGTSGTVRNIQYFGAGTRLSVL.

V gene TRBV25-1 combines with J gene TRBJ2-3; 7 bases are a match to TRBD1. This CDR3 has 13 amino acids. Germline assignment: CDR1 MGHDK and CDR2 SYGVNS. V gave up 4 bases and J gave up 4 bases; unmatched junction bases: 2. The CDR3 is CASSGGGADTQYF. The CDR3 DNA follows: TGTGCCAGCAGTGGAGGGGGCGCAGATACGCAGTATTTT.

The CDR3 region is CASSSRGRGSGTEAFF. The CDR3 coding sequence is TGTGCCAGCAGCTCGAGGGGGCGAGGGTCGGGCACTGAAGCTTTCTTT. The V gene is TRBV11-2, the J gene TRBJ1-1; TRBD1 matches 7 bases. The CDR3 consists of 16 residues. From germline, CDR1 is SGHAT and CDR2 FQNNGV. J lost 4 bases, V lost 4 bases, and 12 bases had no gene match.

CDR3 in amino acids: CASSQADSSGVTVRGANVLTF. The CDR3 DNA reads as TGTGCCAGCAGCCAAGCCGACTCAAGTGGGGTAACGGTGAGGGGGGCCAACGTCCTGACTTTC. This rearrangement joins TRBV3-1 (or the pseudogene TRBV3-2) to TRBJ2-6; D is unresolved. Germline V gene sequence: CDR1 LGHDT, CDR2 YNNKEL (reference sequence). CDR3 length: 21 amino acids. Trimming removed 1 base from V and 4 bases from J, with 26 bases in between.

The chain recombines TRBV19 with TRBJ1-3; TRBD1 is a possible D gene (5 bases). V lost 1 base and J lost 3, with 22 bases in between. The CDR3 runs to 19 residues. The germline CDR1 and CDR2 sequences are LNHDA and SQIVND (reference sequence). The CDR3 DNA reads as TGTGCCAGTAGTATAGGGTTGACCGGGACTCGAGGACGTGGAAACACCATATATTTT. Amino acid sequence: CASSIGLTGTRGRGNTIYF.